Below are 14 T cell receptor beta chains sequenced from a single sample in a study of blood T cell repertoires in COVID-19. Repertoires were generated with immunoSEQ multiplex PCR, while TCRdb's copy carries only in-frame clones and drops some. The sample records under 300,000 clones, roughly nine tenths being singletons. Sequencing was done on a sample of peripheral blood. The receptors were sampled from a woman between 25 and 40 years old with COVID-19, enrolled during active disease.

The chain couples TRBV9 to TRBJ2-3, with 7 positions matching TRBD2. Germline V gene data show CDR1 as SGDLS and CDR2 as YYNGEE. J lost 3 bases, V lost 4 bases, and 11 bases had no gene match. The CDR3 runs 16 residues. The DNA for the CDR3 is TGTGCCAGCAGCCTAGAGGGGCTAGCGGTTACAGATACGCAGTATTTT. As protein: CASSLEGLAVTDTQYF. The full variable domain, in which reference TRBV9 and TRBJ2-3 provide the parts outside the CDR3, is DSGVTQTPKHLITATGQRVTLRCSPRSGDLSVYWYQQSLDQGLQFLIQYYNGEERAKGNILERFSAQQFPDLHSELNLSSLELGDSALYFCASSLEGLAVTDTQYFGPGTRLTVL.

V and J are TRBV28 and TRBJ2-2; D is unclear. There are 15 residues in the CDR3. V lost 5 bases and J lost 6, with 16 bases in between. Germline lookup yields CDR1 MDHEN and CDR2 SYDVKM. The CDR3 DNA is TGTGCCAGCAGTGATTACAGCATCCCCCCCGGGGAGCTGTTTTTT. As protein: CASSDYSIPPGELFF. The full variable domain, in which reference TRBV28 and TRBJ2-2 provide the parts outside the CDR3, is DVKVTQSSRYLVKRTGEKVFLECVQDMDHENMFWYRQDPGLGLRLIYFSYDVKMKEKGDIPEGYSVSREKKERFSLILESASTNQTSMYLCASSDYSIPPGELFFGEGSRLTVL.

The J gene is TRBJ1-1, the V gene TRBV29-1, with a possible D match to TRBD1 (5 bases). V dropped 4 bases and J dropped 4 bases, with 13 bases sitting between them. This CDR3 spans 13 amino acids. Per the germline V gene, CDR1 is SQVTM and CDR2 is ANQGSEA. The CDR3 loop is CSVGRGPGTEAFF. DNA of the CDR3: TGCAGCGTTGGGAGGGGCCCGGGCACTGAAGCTTTCTTT. Using reference TRBV29-1 and TRBJ1-1 for the parts outside the CDR3, the full variable domain is SAVISQKPSRDICQRGTSLTIQCQVDSQVTMMFWYRQQPGQSLTLIATANQGSEATYESGFVIDKFPISRPNLTFSTLTVSNMSPEDSSIYLCSVGRGPGTEAFFGQGTRLTVV.

The chain combines TRBV4-1 with TRBJ1-6; maybe TRBD1 (5 bases). From germline, CDR1 is MGHRA and CDR2 YSYEKL. V was shortened by 0 bases and J by 10 bases, with 13 bases between the two germline ends. CDR3 length: 15 residues. The CDR3 loop reads CASSQEWGRNSPLHF. CDR3 nucleotides: TGCGCCAGCAGCCAAGAATGGGGCAGGAACTCACCCCTCCACTTT.

This clone occurred a few times. The chain joins TRBV7-8 to TRBJ1-5; 10 nucleotides match TRBD1. CDR1 is SGHVS and CDR2 is FQNEAQ in the germline V gene. The CDR3 covers 14 residues. V gave up 5 bases and J gave up 7 bases; unmatched junction bases: 5. CDR3 protein: CASSIGQGGQPQHF. Written as DNA, the CDR3 is TGTGCCAGCAGCATCGGACAGGGGGGCCAGCCCCAGCATTTT.

Here the CDR3 reads CASSLLRPTAPQHF. In nucleotides, the CDR3 is TGTGCCAGCAGTTTATTAAGGCCGACAGCGCCCCAGCATTTT. V gene TRBV28 combines with J gene TRBJ1-5; maybe TRBD1 (5 bases). CDR1 is MDHEN, CDR2 SYDVKM, per germline. The CDR3 is 14 amino acids. Trimming stripped 1 base from V and 9 bases from J, with 13 bases between. Looking up the rest from reference TRBV28 and TRBJ1-5 gives the full variable domain: DVKVTQSSRYLVKRTGEKVFLECVQDMDHENMFWYRQDPGLGLRLIYFSYDVKMKEKGDIPEGYSVSREKKERFSLILESASTNQTSMYLCASSLLRPTAPQHFGDGTRLSIL.

This chain's CDR3 is CASSLWSGNQPQHF. For the CDR3, the DNA is TGTGCCAGCAGCTTATGGTCGGGAAATCAGCCCCAGCATTTT. The chain combines TRBV5-6 with TRBJ1-5; D gene uncertain. V lost 2 bases and J 4 bases, leaving 10 bases between the germline ends. Per the germline V gene, CDR1 is SGHDT and CDR2 is YYEEEE. The CDR3 has 14 amino acids.

The chain has TRBV30 and TRBJ1-1; the D gene is possibly TRBD1 (5 bases). V was pared by 0 bases and J by 1 base, with 6 bases between. There are 13 residues in the CDR3. Germline V lookup: CDR1 GTSNPN, CDR2 SVGIG (reference sequence). The CDR3 DNA is TGTGCCTGGAGTGTACAGGCGAACACTGAAGCTTTCTTT. The encoded protein is CAWSVQANTEAFF.

This clone occurred once. The chain is built from TRBV7-9 and TRBJ1-2; D might be TRBD1 (5 bases). Between the trimmed V and J ends, which lost 3 bases and 8 bases, there was a span of 25 bases. Germline V gene lookup returns CDR1 SEHNR and CDR2 FQNEAQ (reference sequence). CDR3 length: 17 residues. CDR3 coding DNA: TGTGCCAGCAGCTTCCCAACGCGACAGCCGGAATTGGGAGGCTACACCTTC. Residues: CASSFPTRQPELGGYTF.

The rearrangement uses TRBV9 and TRBJ2-5; a weak D match, TRBD2 (6 bases). Germline V gives CDR1 SGDLS, CDR2 YYNGEE. V lost 0 bases to trimming and J lost 4 bases, with 10 bases between them. The CDR3 is 14 residues long. The CDR3 DNA sequence: TGTGCCAGCAGCGTAGCTACTAGCAGAGAGACCCAGTACTTC. Translation: CASSVATSRETQYF.

The chain uses TRBV14 and TRBJ2-7; D unresolved. V was clipped by 1 base and J by 0 bases, with 4 bases between them. CDR1 and CDR2 from the germline V gene are SGHDN and FVKESK. The CDR3 covers 13 residues. This chain's CDR3 is CASSQGHSYEQYF. CDR3 nucleotide sequence: TGTGCCAGCAGCCAAGGACACTCCTACGAGCAGTACTTC.

The V gene is TRBV7-2, the J gene TRBJ2-3, with D maybe TRBD1 (6 bases). Germline V gene sequence: CDR1 SGHTA, CDR2 FQGNSA. Trimming pared 4 bases from V and 5 bases from J, leaving 16 bases between. This CDR3 is built from 15 residues. The CDR3 DNA follows: TGTGCCAGCAGCTCGCCGGGACATTCAGTAGATACGCAGTATTTT. This codes for CASSSPGHSVDTQYF.

This clone occurred once. The chain uses TRBV7-9 and TRBJ2-7; D might be TRBD1 (5 bases). Germline assignment: CDR1 SEHNR and CDR2 FQNEAQ (reference sequence). The CDR3 contains 13 residues. V lost 2 bases and J 6 bases, leaving 11 bases between the germline ends. As DNA, the CDR3 is TGTGCCAGCAGCTTAAAAACCGACAGCGAGCAGTACTTC. Its protein is CASSLKTDSEQYF.

V usage is TRBV7-9 and J usage is TRBJ2-3; 12 bases fit TRBD2. The V gene end was trimmed by 5 bases and the J gene end by 0 bases; junction bases not matched to a gene: 9. The CDR3 spans 18 residues. CDR1 and CDR2 from the germline V gene are SEHNR and FQNEAQ (reference sequence). The CDR3 DNA reads TGTGCCAGCAGCGCCACTAGCGGGGGGCCTCCTAGCACAGATACGCAGTATTTT. Protein sequence: CASSATSGGPPSTDTQYF.